This entry features one TCR beta chain sequence. This clone was recorded at least ten times. Its antigen is currently not known. The sequence runs out 3 residues before the end of the CDR3; the remainder is reconstructed from the germline J gene. Diagnosis of CVID followed standard criteria, namely serum IgG, IgA and/or IgM below the normal range together with specific antibody deficiency. There were around 44 subjects in the CVID group (around 30 male and roughly 15 female), ranging in age from roughly 8 to 64 years, with a mean age of around 39. Most CVID patients and most healthy controls were of Caucasian heritage. At the time of study participation, every CVID subject had been on replacement immunoglobulin therapy for at least one year. At the time of blood collection, no CVID subject was ill or was being treated with immunomodulatory or immunosuppressive medication. From each donor, roughly 5 to 9 ml of heparinized peripheral whole blood was collected. Genomic DNA from adults with common variable immune deficiency (CVID) and from healthy adult controls was used to sequence TCRbeta CDR3 repertoires. Diluted blood was density-centrifuged over Hypaque 1077 or Ficoll-Paque to isolate peripheral blood mononuclear cells. Genomic DNA was obtained from unsorted mononuclear cells through either Qiagen column purification or a centrifugation-based method.

As encoded in the germline V gene, CDR1 is SNHLY while CDR2 is FYNNEI. The CDR3 runs 14 amino acids, cysteine and phenylalanine included. The 33 bases shown cover part of the CDR3, and their frame starts at base 1. Here V drops 5 bases and J drops 6 bases, and the junction holds 6 bases not matched to any gene. The source of the sample is a study of T cell clonality in common variable immunodeficiency (dated by TCRdb to between 2015 and 2017). Results the study describes overall, beyond this receptor: Compared with healthy controls, CVID subjects showed increased TCRbeta clonality (t-test p = 0.018), a feature most characteristic of about a third of subjects. Fewer TCRbeta clones were shared among CVID subjects than among healthy controls (p < 0.0001). The authors noted that sequencing repertoires of T cell subpopulations would be needed to clarify what caused the increased clonality in CVID. Fewer deletions and N-nucleotide insertions were reportedly observed in CVID TCRbeta sequences, and highly modified clones with 13 or more V deletions were reportedly absent from CVID TCRbeta sequences. Correlations between repertoire features and clinical complications were limited by patient heterogeneity within the CVID cohort. Although equal DNA input was used, an average of roughly 80,000 unique sequences per sample was obtained for controls, compared with roughly 33,000 for CVID samples.

For sequencing input, CVID and control samples contributed equivalent amounts of genomic DNA. For every sample, a 60 bp segment covering the rearranged TCRbeta CDR3 region was amplified and then sequenced. The immunoSEQ assay, a bias-corrected multiplex PCR with high-throughput sequencing, was employed for TCRbeta amplification. Under the source paper's analysis protocol: Each unique nucleotide sequence was treated as a clone and annotated with V, D and J genes, copy number and frequency. Sequences were labeled productive if in frame, and non-productive if out of frame or containing stop codons. As previously described, clonality was computed from Shannon's entropy. Mean CDR3 Kyte-Doolittle hydropathy was derived from the predicted amino acid sequences of productive clones. The R hclust function was used to hierarchically cluster scaled V gene usage with Manhattan distance and complete linkage. Sharing of clones by CDR3 amino acid sequence was evaluated by resampling 12 repertoires per group over 100 rounds. Repertoires were searched for 60 to 80 published EBV-specific and approximately 240 published CMV-specific TCRbeta sequences. A couple of CVID samples yielding fewer than 10,000 sequences were excluded from analysis, leaving some 40 CVID repertoires. Sourced from immuneACCESS, this table was stored by TCRdb with only in-frame sequences that have V and J called. A share of the clones is absent; for the studies checked, an unresolved V gene accounts for under half, and the remainder has no known explanation. The V and J calls and clone size come from that table; D and trimming were worked out from the DNA. The sample records roughly 25,000 clones, none occurring a single time. The ten most abundant clones make up 24% of the sample.

Input material: peripheral blood mononuclear cells. Recombination joined TRBV2 with TRBJ2-3, with 9 central nucleotides matching TRBD1. The TCR originated in a human donor with common variable immunodeficiency. CDR3 loop: CASSLQGAPDTQYF. CDR3 DNA, as far as it was read: TGTGCCAGCAGTCTACAGGGGGCACCGGATACG. Reference TRBV2 and TRBJ2-3 proteins supply the regions before and after the CDR3; the full variable domain is: EPEVTQTPSHQVTQMGQEVILRCVPISNHLYFYWYRQILGQKVEFLVSFYNNEISEKSEIFDDQFSVERPDGSNFTLKIRSTKLEDSAMYFCASSLQGAPDTQYFGPGTRLTVL.